Listed below are T cell receptor beta chains from one sample, sequenced in a study of immune evolution from preneoplasia to lung adenocarcinoma. Only in-frame clones appear in the TCRdb table, and some are missing; sequencing was by immunoSEQ multiplex PCR. The repertoire holds roughly 9,900 clones, with around 89% as singletons. The source material was FFPE invasive lung adenocarcinoma tissue. The origin of the receptors is a person between 65 and 79 years old with invasive lung adenocarcinoma. Some clones in this sample may be carry-over from other donors' samples. The CDR3 runs from the conserved cysteine through the conserved F or W. The order of the fields is J gene, V gene, clone size, D gene, CDR3 DNA, CDR3 protein. The D gene is left open where the match is weak. For some rows the clone size is stated as once, few or many, or as a class when expanded; others skip it.

j_gene: TRBJ2-7; v_gene: TRBV21-1; abundance: -; d_gene: -; CDR3nt: TGTGCCAGCAGCATAAACAGGGGTGGCCCCTACGAGCAGTACTTC; CDR3aa: CASSINRGGPYEQYF
j_gene: TRBJ2-3; v_gene: TRBV6-5; abundance: once; d_gene: TRBD1; CDR3nt: TGTGCCAGCAGGTATACAGGGGTCACAGATACGCAGTATTTT; CDR3aa: CASRYTGVTDTQYF
j_gene: TRBJ1-2; v_gene: TRBV5-1; abundance: -; d_gene: -; CDR3nt: TGCGCCAGCAGCTTGGAAGAGGTGGAAAGAGGCTACACCTTC; CDR3aa: CASSLEEVERGYTF
j_gene: TRBJ1-1; v_gene: TRBV5-1; abundance: -; d_gene: -; CDR3nt: TGCGCCAGCAGCTTGGACAGTGAAGGCACTGAAGCTTTCTTT; CDR3aa: CASSLDSEGTEAFF
j_gene: TRBJ1-1; v_gene: TRBV18; abundance: -; d_gene: -; CDR3nt: TGTGCCAGCTCAGAAACTGACTCCCCAGAAGCTTTCTTT; CDR3aa: CASSETDSPEAFF
j_gene: TRBJ1-4; v_gene: TRBV5-6; abundance: -; d_gene: -; CDR3nt: TGTGCCAGCAGCTTGAGCGGTAATGAAAAACTGTTTTTT; CDR3aa: CASSLSGNEKLFF
j_gene: TRBJ1-5; v_gene: TRBV2; abundance: once; d_gene: TRBD1; CDR3nt: TGTGCCAGCAGTGTTGGACAGGGTCCTTATCAGCCCCAGCATTTT; CDR3aa: CASSVGQGPYQPQHF
j_gene: TRBJ2-2; v_gene: TRBV27; abundance: -; d_gene: -; CDR3nt: TGTGCCAGCAGTTTGAGGGTGAACACCGGGGAGCTGTTTTTT; CDR3aa: CASSLRVNTGELFF
j_gene: TRBJ2-7; v_gene: TRBV27; abundance: -; d_gene: TRBD1; CDR3nt: TGTGCCAGCAGCCTAAGTCCGGGACAGGGCTCCGAGCAGTACTTC; CDR3aa: CASSLSPGQGSEQYF
j_gene: TRBJ2-3; v_gene: TRBV7-7; abundance: -; d_gene: TRBD1; CDR3nt: TGTGCTAGCAGCCCGGACAGGAGGACAGATACGCAGTATTTT; CDR3aa: CASSPDRRTDTQYF
j_gene: TRBJ2-7; v_gene: TRBV6-1; abundance: -; d_gene: -; CDR3nt: TGTGCCAGCAGCGCGGGACTCCTCTCCTACGAGCAGTACTTC; CDR3aa: CASSAGLLSYEQYF
j_gene: TRBJ2-5; v_gene: TRBV28; abundance: -; d_gene: -; CDR3nt: TGTGCCAGCAGTTTATGGCAGGGAAGGCAAGAGACCCAGTACTTC; CDR3aa: CASSLWQGRQETQYF
j_gene: TRBJ2-4; v_gene: TRBV19; abundance: -; d_gene: TRBD1; CDR3nt: TGTGCCAGTAGTATCATGGGGGCAGGGGGCAAAAACATTCAGTACTTC; CDR3aa: CASSIMGAGGKNIQYF
j_gene: TRBJ2-7; v_gene: TRBV28; abundance: once; d_gene: -; CDR3nt: TGTGCCAGCAGTTTAGGGTGGGGACTGGGCGCCTACGAGCAGTACTTC; CDR3aa: CASSLGWGLGAYEQYF
j_gene: TRBJ2-3; v_gene: TRBV5-4; abundance: -; d_gene: -; CDR3nt: TGTGCCAGCAGCTTTTCGACAGATACGCAGTATTTT; CDR3aa: CASSFSTDTQYF
j_gene: TRBJ1-1; v_gene: TRBV19; abundance: -; d_gene: -; CDR3nt: TGTGCCAGTATATCGGGAAGCGCCCAGAACACTGAAGCTTTCTTT; CDR3aa: CASISGSAQNTEAFF
j_gene: TRBJ1-1; v_gene: TRBV29-1; abundance: once; d_gene: -; CDR3nt: TGCAGCGTTGTTCTCTTCGGGGGTAACACTGAAGCTTTCTTT; CDR3aa: CSVVLFGGNTEAFF
j_gene: TRBJ2-2; v_gene: TRBV5-1; abundance: -; d_gene: -; CDR3nt: TGCGCCAGCAGCTTGGAACAGGGTTGGACCGGGGAGCTGTTTTTT; CDR3aa: CASSLEQGWTGELFF
j_gene: TRBJ2-3; v_gene: TRBV7-3; abundance: -; d_gene: -; CDR3nt: TGTGCCAGCAGCGCAAACACCGGAGATACGCAGTATTTT; CDR3aa: CASSANTGDTQYF
j_gene: TRBJ2-3; v_gene: TRBV18; abundance: -; d_gene: TRBD2; CDR3nt: TGTGCCAGCTCGCTGACTAGCGGGGCTAGCACAGATACGCAGTATTTT; CDR3aa: CASSLTSGASTDTQYF
j_gene: TRBJ1-2; v_gene: TRBV13; abundance: few; d_gene: -; CDR3nt: TGTGCCAGCAGCCCCGGGACGGGGTGGACGTATGGCTACACCTTC; CDR3aa: CASSPGTGWTYGYTF
j_gene: TRBJ2-3; v_gene: TRBV6-5; abundance: -; d_gene: -; CDR3nt: TGTGCCAGCAGATCACCGGGAGATACGCAGTATTTT; CDR3aa: CASRSPGDTQYF
j_gene: TRBJ1-2; v_gene: TRBV27; abundance: -; d_gene: -; CDR3nt: TGTGCCAGCAGTAGTTTGGCCCGAGAAAAAAACTATGGCTTCACCTTC; CDR3aa: CASSSLAREKNYGFTF
j_gene: TRBJ2-4; v_gene: TRBV6-5; abundance: -; d_gene: TRBD1; CDR3nt: TGTGCCAGCACCCCGGGACAGGGGGTGATGGTTCAGTACTTC; CDR3aa: CASTPGQGVMVQYF